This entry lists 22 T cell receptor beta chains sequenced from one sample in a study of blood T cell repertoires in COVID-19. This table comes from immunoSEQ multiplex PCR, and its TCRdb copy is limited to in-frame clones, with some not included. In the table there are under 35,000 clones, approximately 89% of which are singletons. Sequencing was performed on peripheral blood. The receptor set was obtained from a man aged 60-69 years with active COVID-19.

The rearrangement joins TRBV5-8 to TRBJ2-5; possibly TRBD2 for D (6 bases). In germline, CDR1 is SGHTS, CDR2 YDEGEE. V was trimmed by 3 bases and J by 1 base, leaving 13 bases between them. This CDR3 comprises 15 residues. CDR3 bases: TGTGCCAGCAGCTCCGGGAGAGGATTCCAAGAGACCCAGTACTTC. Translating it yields CASSSGRGFQETQYF.

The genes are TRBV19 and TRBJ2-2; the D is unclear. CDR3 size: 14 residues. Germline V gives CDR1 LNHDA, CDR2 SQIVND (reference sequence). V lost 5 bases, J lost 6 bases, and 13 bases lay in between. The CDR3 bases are TGTGCCAGTAGTTCGGTAGCTGGCCCCGGGGAGCTGTTTTTT. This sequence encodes CASSSVAGPGELFF.

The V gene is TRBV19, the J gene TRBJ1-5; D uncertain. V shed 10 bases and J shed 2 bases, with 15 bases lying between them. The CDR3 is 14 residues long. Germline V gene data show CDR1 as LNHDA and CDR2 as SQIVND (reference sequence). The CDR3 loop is CATKEGLGNQPQHF. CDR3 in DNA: TGTGCCACCAAAGAGGGTTTGGGCAATCAGCCCCAGCATTTT.

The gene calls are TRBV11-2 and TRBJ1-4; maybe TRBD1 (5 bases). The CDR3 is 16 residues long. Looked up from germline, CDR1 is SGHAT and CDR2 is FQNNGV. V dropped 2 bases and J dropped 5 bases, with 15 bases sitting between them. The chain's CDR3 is CASSLLTGSPNEKLFF. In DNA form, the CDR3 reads TGTGCCAGCAGCTTACTAACAGGTTCCCCCAATGAAAAACTGTTTTTT.

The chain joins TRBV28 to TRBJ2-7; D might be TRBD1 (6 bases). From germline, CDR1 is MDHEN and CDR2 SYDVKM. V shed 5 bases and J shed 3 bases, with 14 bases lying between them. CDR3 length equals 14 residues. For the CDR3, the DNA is TGTGCCAGCAGTCCCCGGGACAACATCTACGAGCAGTACTTC. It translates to CASSPRDNIYEQYF.

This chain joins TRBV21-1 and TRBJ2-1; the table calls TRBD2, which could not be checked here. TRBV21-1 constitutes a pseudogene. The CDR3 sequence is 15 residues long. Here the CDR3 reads CASTPRAGGPNEQFF. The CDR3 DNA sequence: TGTGCCAGCACCCCAAGGGCGGGAGGGCCCAATGAGCAGTTCTTC.

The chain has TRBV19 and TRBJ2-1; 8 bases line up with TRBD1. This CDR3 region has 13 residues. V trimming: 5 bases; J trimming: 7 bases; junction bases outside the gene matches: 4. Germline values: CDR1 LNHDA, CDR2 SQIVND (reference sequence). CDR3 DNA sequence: TGTGCCAGTAGTTGGACAGGGTGGAATGAGCAGTTCTTC. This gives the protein CASSWTGWNEQFF.

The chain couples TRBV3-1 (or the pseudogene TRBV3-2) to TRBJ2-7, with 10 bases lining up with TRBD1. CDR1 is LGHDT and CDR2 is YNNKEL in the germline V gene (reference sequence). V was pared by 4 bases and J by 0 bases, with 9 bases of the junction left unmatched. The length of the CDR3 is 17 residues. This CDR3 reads CASSRGTGAESSYEQYF. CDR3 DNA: TGTGCCAGCAGCCGAGGGACAGGGGCCGAGAGCTCCTACGAGCAGTACTTC.

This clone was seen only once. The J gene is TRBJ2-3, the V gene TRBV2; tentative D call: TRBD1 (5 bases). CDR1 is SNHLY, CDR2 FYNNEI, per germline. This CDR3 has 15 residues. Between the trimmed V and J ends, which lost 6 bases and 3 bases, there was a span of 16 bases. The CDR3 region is CASRSRDTWTDTQYF. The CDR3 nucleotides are TGTGCCAGCAGAAGCAGGGATACATGGACAGATACGCAGTATTTT.

The chain's CDR3 is CASSQDPGEANYGYTF. The CDR3 nucleotides are TGCGCCAGCAGCCAAGATCCCGGAGAAGCTAACTATGGCTACACCTTC. This sequence joins TRBV4-1 and TRBJ1-2; D is unclear. The CDR3 totals 16 residues. Trimming took off 0 bases at V and 0 bases at J, with 11 bases between the two ends. CDR1 and CDR2 (germline): MGHRA, YSYEKL.

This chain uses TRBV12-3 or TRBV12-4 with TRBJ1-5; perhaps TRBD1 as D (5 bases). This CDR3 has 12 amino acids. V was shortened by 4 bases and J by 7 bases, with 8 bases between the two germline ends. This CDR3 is CASSSGRQPQHF. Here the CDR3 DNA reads TGTGCCAGCAGTTCAGGGCGGCAGCCCCAGCATTTT.

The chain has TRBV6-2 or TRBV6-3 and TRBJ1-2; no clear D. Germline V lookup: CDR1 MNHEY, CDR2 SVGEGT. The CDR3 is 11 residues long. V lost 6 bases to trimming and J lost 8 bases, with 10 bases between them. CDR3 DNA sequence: TGTGCCAGCAGCTCAGGCTGGGGCTACACCTTC. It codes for CASSSGWGYTF.

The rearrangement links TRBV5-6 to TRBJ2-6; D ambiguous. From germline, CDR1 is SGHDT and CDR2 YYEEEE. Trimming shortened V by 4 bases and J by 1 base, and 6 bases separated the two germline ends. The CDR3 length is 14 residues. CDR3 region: CASSRVSGANVLTF. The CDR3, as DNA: TGTGCCAGCAGCCGGGTATCTGGGGCCAACGTCCTGACTTTC.

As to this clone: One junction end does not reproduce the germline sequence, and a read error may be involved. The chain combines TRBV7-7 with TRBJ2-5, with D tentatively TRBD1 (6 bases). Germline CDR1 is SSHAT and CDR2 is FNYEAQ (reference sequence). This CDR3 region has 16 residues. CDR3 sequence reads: CASSLGQGRQEETQYF. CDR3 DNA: TGTGCTAGCAGCTTAGGCCAGGGGCGGCAGGAAGAGACCCAGTACTTC.

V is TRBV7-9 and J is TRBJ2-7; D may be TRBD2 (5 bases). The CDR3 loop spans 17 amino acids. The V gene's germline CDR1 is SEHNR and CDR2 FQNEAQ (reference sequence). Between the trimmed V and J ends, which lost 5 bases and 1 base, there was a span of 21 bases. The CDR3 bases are TGTGCCAGCAGCGGCAAGGGTGCAGGTCTAGCTTCCTACGAGCAGTACTTC. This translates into CASSGKGAGLASYEQYF.

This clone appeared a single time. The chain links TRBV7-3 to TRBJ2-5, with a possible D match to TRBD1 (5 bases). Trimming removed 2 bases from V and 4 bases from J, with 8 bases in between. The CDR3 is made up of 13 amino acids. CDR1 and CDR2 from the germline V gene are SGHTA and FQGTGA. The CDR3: CASSLGQAETQYF. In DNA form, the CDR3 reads TGTGCCAGCAGCTTAGGACAAGCAGAGACCCAGTACTTC.

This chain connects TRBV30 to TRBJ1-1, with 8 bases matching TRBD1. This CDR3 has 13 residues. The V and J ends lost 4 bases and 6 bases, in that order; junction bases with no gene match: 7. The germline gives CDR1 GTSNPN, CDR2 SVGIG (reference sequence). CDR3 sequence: CAWTAGGKAEAFF. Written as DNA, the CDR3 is TGTGCCTGGACGGCAGGGGGCAAGGCTGAAGCTTTCTTT.

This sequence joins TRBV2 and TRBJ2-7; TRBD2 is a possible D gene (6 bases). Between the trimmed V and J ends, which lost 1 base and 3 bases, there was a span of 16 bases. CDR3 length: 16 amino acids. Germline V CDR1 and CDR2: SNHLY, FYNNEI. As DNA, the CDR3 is TGTGCCAGCAGTGAAGGGTGGCGGGGTTTCAACTACGAGCAGTACTTC. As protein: CASSEGWRGFNYEQYF.

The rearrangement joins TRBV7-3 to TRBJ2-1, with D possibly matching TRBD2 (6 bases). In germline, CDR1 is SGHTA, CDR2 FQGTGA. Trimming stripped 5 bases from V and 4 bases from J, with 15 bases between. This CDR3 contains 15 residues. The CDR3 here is CASSQDYSLYNEQFF. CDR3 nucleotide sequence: TGTGCCAGCAGCCAGGACTACTCCCTTTACAATGAGCAGTTCTTC.

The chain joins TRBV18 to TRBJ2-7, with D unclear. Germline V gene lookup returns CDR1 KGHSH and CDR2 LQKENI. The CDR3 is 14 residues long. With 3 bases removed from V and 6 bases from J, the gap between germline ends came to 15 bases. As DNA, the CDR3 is TGTGCCAGCTCACCTAACCTATCCGCGAGCGAGCAGTACTTC. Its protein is CASSPNLSASEQYF.

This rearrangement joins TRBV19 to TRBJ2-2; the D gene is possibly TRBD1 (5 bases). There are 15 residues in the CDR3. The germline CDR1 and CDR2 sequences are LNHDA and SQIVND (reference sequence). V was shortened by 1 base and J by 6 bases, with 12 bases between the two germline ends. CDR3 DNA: TGTGCCAGTAGTATAGTCGCAGGGCGTCCCGGGGAGCTGTTTTTT. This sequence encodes CASSIVAGRPGELFF.

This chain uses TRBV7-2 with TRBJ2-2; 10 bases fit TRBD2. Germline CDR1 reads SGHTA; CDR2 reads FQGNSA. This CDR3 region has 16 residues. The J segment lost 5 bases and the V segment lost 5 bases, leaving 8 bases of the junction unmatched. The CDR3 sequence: CASSATSGIRTGELFF. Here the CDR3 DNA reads TGTGCCAGCAGCGCTACTAGCGGGATCAGGACCGGGGAGCTGTTTTTT.